This passage covers 5 T cell receptor beta chains from one sample sequenced in a study of blood T cell repertoires in COVID-19. Generated by immunoSEQ multiplex PCR, the TCRdb table keeps only in-frame clones and is missing some. The table lists hundreds of thousands of clones, under 90% of them singletons, with 8.6% in the top ten. Source material: peripheral blood. The receptors derive from a human donor in a cohort sampled during active COVID-19.

This clone was seen only once. The chain joins TRBV29-1 to TRBJ2-1, with D perhaps TRBD2 (5 bases). This CDR3 has 13 residues. The germline CDR1 and CDR2 sequences are SQVTM and ANQGSEA. V lost 5 bases to trimming and J lost 7 bases, with 15 bases between them. CDR3 nucleotide sequence: TGCAGCGTTCTAGAAACCCGGGGTAATGAGCAGTTCTTC. Encoded protein: CSVLETRGNEQFF.

V is TRBV12-5 and J is TRBJ2-6, with 7 bases identical to TRBD1. This CDR3 has 17 residues. Trimming cost V 6 bases and J 0 bases; bases outside gene matches: 8. The germline V gene encodes CDR1 LGHNT and CDR2 FRNRAP. In nucleotides, the CDR3 is TGTGCTAGTGGATCAGACAGGGTGGGCTCTGGGGCCAACGTCCTGACTTTC. Protein: CASGSDRVGSGANVLTF.

This chain links TRBV2 with TRBJ1-4; D gene unclear. Deletions cut 4 bases from V and 5 bases from J, with 11 bases between. The CDR3 length is 14 residues. The germline CDR1 and CDR2 sequences are SNHLY and FYNNEI. In DNA, the CDR3 is TGTGCCAGCAGTGTAAAACAGTCAAATGAAAAACTGTTTTTT. It is translated as CASSVKQSNEKLFF. The full variable domain, completed using reference TRBV2 and TRBJ1-4, is EPEVTQTPSHQVTQMGQEVILRCVPISNHLYFYWYRQILGQKVEFLVSFYNNEISEKSEIFDDQFSVERPDGSNFTLKIRSTKLEDSAMYFCASSVKQSNEKLFFGSGTQLSVL.

The chain carries TRBV3-1 (or the pseudogene TRBV3-2) and TRBJ2-7, with TRBD1 identical over 11 bases. V trimming: 4 bases; J trimming: 1 base; junction bases outside the gene matches: 9. CDR1 and CDR2 (germline): LGHDT, YNNKEL (reference sequence). This CDR3 has 17 residues. The CDR3, as DNA: TGTGCCAGCAGCCGCCGGGGAGGGACAGGGGGTTCCTACGAGCAGTACTTC. It specifies CASSRRGGTGGSYEQYF.

The CDR3 sequence: CASSYGSSIRAVTGANVLTF. CDR3 coding DNA: TGTGCCAGCAGTTACGGGAGTTCTATCCGAGCTGTTACTGGGGCCAACGTCCTGACTTTC. The chain recombines TRBV6-2 or TRBV6-3 with TRBJ2-6, with D possibly being TRBD2 (5 bases). There are 20 residues in the CDR3. Trimming removed 2 bases at V and 2 bases at J, with 22 bases between. The germline V gene encodes CDR1 MNHEY and CDR2 SVGEGT.